The next 15 T cell receptor beta chains were all read from a single sample in a study of cytomegalovirus exposure and HLA in healthy donors. The data were produced by immunoSEQ multiplex PCR, yet TCRdb's version contains in-frame clones alone and is incomplete. The sample has about 130,000 clones, approximately 90% seen once; the top ten hold 6.2%. The sample consisted of PBMCs. These receptors all come from a woman under 40 in good health and CMV-seropositive.

V usage is TRBV5-1 and J usage is TRBJ2-3, with D possibly TRBD1 on 5 matching bases. The V end was cut by 5 bases, the J end by 4 bases, with 11 bases between. The CDR3 contains 13 residues. Germline V gives CDR1 SGHRS, CDR2 YFSETQ. In nucleotides, the CDR3 is TGCGCCAGCAGAGGACACACCGCAGATACGCAGTATTTT. It is translated as CASRGHTADTQYF. The variable domain in full, with the rest retrieved from reference TRBV5-1 and TRBJ2-3, is KAGVTQTPRYLIKTRGQQVTLSCSPISGHRSVSWYQQTPGQGLQFLFEYFSETQRNKGNFPGRFSGRQFSNSRSEMNVSTLELGDSALYLCASRGHTADTQYFGPGTRLTVL.

The chain is built from TRBV19 and TRBJ2-1; D is possibly TRBD1 (5 bases). This CDR3 has 14 amino acids. V lost 7 bases and J lost 1, with 11 bases in between. Per germline, CDR1 LNHDA and CDR2 SQIVND (reference sequence). CDR3 sequence: CASMDMSSYNEQFF. The DNA for the CDR3 is TGTGCCAGTATGGACATGTCATCCTACAATGAGCAGTTCTTC.

The chain couples TRBV15 to TRBJ2-1; D is uncertain. The V gene's germline CDR1 is LNHNV and CDR2 YYDKDF (reference sequence). The CDR3 has 14 amino acids. V lost 5 bases and J 4 bases, leaving 12 bases between the germline ends. The chain's CDR3 is CATSHLPGYNEQFF. The CDR3 region has the DNA TGTGCCACCAGCCACCTTCCAGGTTACAATGAGCAGTTCTTC.

CDR3 loop: CASSPVRTGSNEQYF. CDR3 coding DNA: TGTGCCAGCTCACCCGTCCGGACAGGGTCGAACGAGCAGTACTTC. The J gene is TRBJ2-7, the V gene TRBV18; TRBD1 matches 8 bases. Germline CDR1 and CDR2: KGHSH and LQKENI. The CDR3 covers 15 residues. V lost 3 bases to trimming and J lost 5 bases; unmatched junction nucleotides: 9.

The chain joins TRBV18 to TRBJ2-5; 7 nucleotides align to TRBD1. Germline V CDR1 and CDR2: KGHSH, LQKENI. The CDR3 totals 14 residues. Trimming took 6 bases from V and 4 from J; bases not matched to a gene: 8. The CDR3 here is CASSLRRGRETQYF. The CDR3 region has the DNA TGTGCCAGCTCGCTCCGCAGGGGGAGAGAGACCCAGTACTTC.

The V call is TRBV5-1, the J call TRBJ2-5, with 8 bases that match TRBD1. The CDR3 contains 14 residues. The germline V gene encodes CDR1 SGHRS and CDR2 YFSETQ. J lost 4 bases, V lost 3 bases, and 5 bases had no gene match. CDR3 protein: CASSSQGAGETQYF. CDR3 sequence (DNA): TGCGCCAGCAGCTCCCAGGGGGCGGGAGAGACCCAGTACTTC.

V usage is TRBV9 and J usage is TRBJ1-1; D might be TRBD1 (5 bases). V lost 0 bases, J lost 4 bases, and 13 bases lay in between. Germline CDR1 and CDR2: SGDLS and YYNGEE. The CDR3 sequence is 15 residues long. The CDR3 DNA follows: TGTGCCAGCAGCGTAGTAACCGGGGGGTCCACTGAAGCTTTCTTT. This sequence encodes CASSVVTGGSTEAFF.

The V gene is TRBV6-6, the J gene TRBJ2-1, with 8 nucleotides matching TRBD2. Unmatched junction bases numbered 5, after V lost 6 bases and J lost 1 base. The CDR3 is made up of 15 amino acids. Per the germline V gene, CDR1 is MNHNY and CDR2 is SVGAGI (reference sequence). Here the CDR3 reads CASSSTGGSYNEQFF. CDR3 sequence (DNA): TGTGCCAGCAGCTCCACGGGGGGGTCCTACAATGAGCAGTTCTTC.

V is TRBV28 and J is TRBJ1-1; TRBD1 might be the D (5 bases). Trimming removed 5 bases from V and 4 bases from J, with 11 bases in between. The CDR3 sequence is 13 residues long. The V gene's germline CDR1 is MDHEN and CDR2 SYDVKM. CDR3 DNA: TGTGCCAGCAGTCGGGGGGGGTTCACTGAAGCTTTCTTT. Translated: CASSRGGFTEAFF.

The chain recombines TRBV28 with TRBJ2-7; a possible D gene is TRBD2 (6 bases). Germline assignment: CDR1 MDHEN and CDR2 SYDVKM. This CDR3 contains 16 residues. Trimming pared 2 bases from V and 4 bases from J, leaving 18 bases between. In nucleotides, the CDR3 is TGTGCCAGCAGTTTAAGTAGGGGCGGGAAACGGTACGAGCAGTACTTC. As protein: CASSLSRGGKRYEQYF.

The rearrangement joins TRBV6-5 to TRBJ2-7; TRBD2 is a possible D gene (6 bases). The CDR3 is made up of 14 amino acids. Germline V gene lookup returns CDR1 MNHEY and CDR2 SVGAGI. Trimming removed 5 bases at V and 4 bases at J, with 15 bases between. The CDR3 DNA reads as TGTGCCAGCAGTATACGGCAGGGAGGTTACGAGCAGTACTTC. Translation gives CASSIRQGGYEQYF.

The V gene is TRBV4-1, the J gene TRBJ2-7; 12 nucleotides match TRBD2. Trimming at V came to 4 bases and at J to 3 bases, leaving 10 bases not matched to a gene. Germline V CDR1 and CDR2: MGHRA, YSYEKL. This CDR3 contains 17 residues. The CDR3 loop reads CASSPRASGGAGYEQYF. The CDR3 nucleotides read TGCGCCAGCAGCCCCCGGGCTAGCGGGGGGGCCGGCTACGAGCAGTACTTC.

The rearrangement joins TRBV18 to TRBJ2-7, with 13 bases aligning to TRBD2. J gave up 1 base and V 3 bases, and 9 bases lay outside the gene matches. From germline, CDR1 is KGHSH and CDR2 LQKENI. The CDR3 spans 18 residues. CDR3 region: CASSPTGLAGPRSYEQYF. CDR3 sequence (DNA): TGTGCCAGCTCACCGACGGGACTAGCGGGACCAAGGTCCTACGAGCAGTACTTC.

The chain carries TRBV2 and TRBJ1-2; TRBD1 is a possible D gene (5 bases). The CDR3 has 14 amino acids. The V end lost 4 bases, the J end lost 5 bases, and 14 bases lay between the germline ends. Per the germline V gene, CDR1 is SNHLY and CDR2 is FYNNEI. CDR3 protein: CASSGVEGTYGYTF. CDR3 coding DNA: TGTGCCAGCAGTGGGGTGGAGGGGACGTATGGCTACACCTTC.

The chain has TRBV7-9 and TRBJ2-7; D is undetermined. Deletions cut 1 base from V and 0 bases from J, with 7 bases between. CDR3 length: 14 amino acids. CDR1 and CDR2 (germline): SEHNR, FQNEAQ (reference sequence). The CDR3 DNA sequence: TGTGCCAGCAGCTTAGAGCGCGACTCCTACGAGCAGTACTTC. Its translation: CASSLERDSYEQYF.